The 8 T cell receptor beta chains reported below all come from one sample, sequenced in a study of OX40 agonist ivuxolimab in advanced cancers. Clones were read by immunoSEQ multiplex PCR, and TCRdb kept only the in-frame ones, dropping some. The data show roughly 69,000 clones, approximately 90% seen once. The sequences come from CD4+ or CD8+ T cells sorted from blood, collected in a trial of the OX40 agonist ivuxolimab. These TCRs come from an adult with an advanced solid tumor such as melanoma, head and neck, liver or kidney cancer.

The rearrangement links TRBV30 to TRBJ2-5; no definite D call. The CDR3 has 13 amino acids. V was shortened by 0 bases and J by 5 bases, with 10 bases between the two germline ends. Germline CDR1 reads GTSNPN; CDR2 reads SVGIG (reference sequence). CDR3 loop: CAWSVPSTETQYF. CDR3 bases: TGTGCCTGGAGTGTACCCAGTACTGAGACCCAGTACTTC. Complete variable domain (other parts from reference TRBV30 and TRBJ2-5): SQTIHQWPATLVQPVGSPLSLECTVEGTSNPNLYWYRQAAGRGLQLLFYSVGIGQISSEVPQNLSASRPQDRQFILSSKKLLLSDSGFYLCAWSVPSTETQYFGPGTRLLVL.

This clone was found a few times. This chain uses TRBV7-8 with TRBJ2-7; a weak D match, TRBD2 (5 bases). Trimming left V 5 bases short and J 7 bases short, with 21 bases between. This CDR3 has 15 residues. CDR1 is SGHVS, CDR2 FQNEAQ, per germline. This chain's CDR3 is CASSALITGEGEQYF. CDR3 DNA: TGTGCCAGCAGCGCCCTAATCACCGGTGAGGGTGAGCAGTACTTC.

V usage is TRBV30 and J usage is TRBJ1-5; 7 nucleotides line up with TRBD1. This CDR3 has 14 residues. In germline, CDR1 is GTSNPN, CDR2 SVGIG (reference sequence). The V and J ends lost 2 bases and 6 bases, in that order; junction bases with no gene match: 7. CDR3 DNA sequence: TGTGCCTGGAGTACGTCGGCAGGGGGTCAGCCCCAGCATTTT. Protein: CAWSTSAGGQPQHF.

The CDR3 loop is CARSLNPQANSNQPQHF. The CDR3 DNA follows: TGTGCCAGAAGCTTGAATCCACAGGCGAATAGCAATCAGCCCCAGCATTTT. This sequence joins TRBV5-3 and TRBJ1-5; possibly TRBD1 for D (5 bases). TRBV5-3 is an open reading frame, and its role is uncertain. The CDR3 runs to 17 residues. The V and J ends lost 1 base and 0 bases respectively, with 14 bases between them.

The V call is TRBV30, the J call TRBJ2-3; 7 nucleotides line up with TRBD2. Germline lookup yields CDR1 GTSNPN and CDR2 SVGIG (reference sequence). J lost 4 bases, V lost 4 bases, and 8 bases had no gene match. The CDR3 extends over 14 amino acids. The CDR3 DNA reads as TGTGCCTGGACGATTATGAGCGGGGCAGATACGCAGTATTTT. This translates into CAWTIMSGADTQYF.

The chain uses TRBV25-1 and TRBJ2-1, with 9 bases lining up with TRBD1. The V gene end was trimmed by 5 bases and the J gene end by 0 bases; junction bases not matched to a gene: 2. CDR3 length equals 15 residues. Looked up from germline, CDR1 is MGHDK and CDR2 is SYGVNS. CDR3 nucleotides: TGTGCCAGCAGTCGACAGGGGGGCTCCTACAATGAGCAGTTCTTC. Amino acid sequence: CASSRQGGSYNEQFF. The full variable domain, completed using reference TRBV25-1 and TRBJ2-1, is EADIYQTPRYLVIGTGKKITLECSQTMGHDKMYWYQQDPGMELHLIHYSYGVNSTEKGDLSSESTVSRIRTEHFPLTLESARPSHTSQYLCASSRQGGSYNEQFFGPGTRLTVL.

This clone turned up a few times. The CDR3 here is CASSIRQGGQFF. CDR3 nucleotides: TGTGCCAGTAGTATCCGACAGGGCGGGCAGTTCTTC. J is TRBJ2-1 and V is TRBV19; 7 nucleotides match TRBD1. This CDR3 is built from 12 residues. CDR1 and CDR2 from the germline V gene are LNHDA and SQIVND (reference sequence). The V segment lost 3 bases and the J segment 12 bases; nucleotides outside the gene matches: 5.

This chain joins TRBV19 and TRBJ2-7; D is unclear. The ends were cut back, 3 bases at V and 4 bases at J, with 10 bases in the middle. The CDR3 runs to 13 residues. CDR1 is LNHDA and CDR2 is SQIVND in the germline V gene (reference sequence). The CDR3 DNA sequence: TGTGCCAGTAGTATGGCACCTAAATACGAGCAGTACTTC. As protein: CASSMAPKYEQYF.